The sample holds one count of the clone carrying this TCR beta chain. Its antigen is unidentified. PCR was performed using 60 Vbeta and 13 Jbeta primers. Assay used: immunoSEQ multiplex PCR; TCRdb lists only in-frame clones, some missing. The repertoire consists of 150,000 to 200,000 clones, with around four fifths occurring once and the leading ten covering about 1.3%. These data belong to a study of cytomegalovirus exposure and HLA in healthy donors. Turning to the study itself: Previous work identified roughly 120 million unique TCR beta sequences from 150 million to 200 million T cells. Study-wide points: Reports showed the classifier diagnosing cytomegalovirus status with high specificity and sensitivity. The authors later found HLA-associated TCR beta chains more clonally expanded than equally common others.

V was clipped by 1 base and J by 2 bases, with 12 bases between them. Germline V CDR1 and CDR2: MNHNS, SASEGT. The CDR3 sequence is 15 residues long. Sequencing was done on a sample of PBMCs. The genes are TRBV6-1 and TRBJ2-7, with D possibly matching TRBD1 (6 bases). The clonotype comes from a woman in her thirties in good health and CMV-seronegative. The DNA for the CDR3 is TGTGCCAGCAGTGAAGAAATGGGGGCGACCTACGAGCAGTACTTC. It yields the protein CASSEEMGATYEQYF.